The clone carrying this T cell receptor (beta chain) was counted a single time. What it binds is unknown. The ends were cut back, 10 bases at V and 0 bases at J, with 16 bases in the middle. Germline V gives CDR1 MNHEY, CDR2 SVGAGI. This CDR3 spans 15 amino acids. TCRdb keeps only in-frame clones here, not all; method: immunoSEQ multiplex PCR. The table lists 110,000 to 150,000 clones, about nine tenths of them singletons. The entry originates in a study of T cell responses to AZD1222 COVID-19 vaccine. Study outcomes and limitations: A reported finding is that nearly half of spike-specific TCRs target unmutated variant regions. Just 5 or 6 AZD1222 recipients tested seropositive at baseline.

The sequence came from an adult in good health. The V call is TRBV6-5, the J call TRBJ1-5; D is unresolved. This specimen consisted of peripheral blood, obtained on day 0 of AZD1222 vaccination. In DNA, the CDR3 is TGTGCCATCGCCTTTTGGGAGGATAGCAATCAGCCCCAGCATTTT. It specifies CAIAFWEDSNQPQHF.